The source of this T cell receptor (beta chain) is a study of T-cell reconstitution after alpha-beta-depleted transplantation in children. Study-wide results and caveats: Some patients showed high day-60 TCRbeta diversity, which derived from surviving recipient T cells and thymic progenitors.

The germline V gene encodes CDR1 LGHDT and CDR2 YNNKEL (reference sequence). The CDR3 is made up of 11 amino acids. Trimming cost V 9 bases and J 7 bases; bases outside gene matches: 3. The TCRbeta library was prepared with unique molecular identifiers. TCRdb re-called the PCR reads with MiXCR, one entry per CDR3 protein. The sample carries about 460,000 distinct CDR3 sequences, approximately 10% recorded once. To note about this clonotype: Its antigen is still unknown.

Source: PBMCs, taken before TCRalphabeta/CD19-depleted stem cell transplant. The chain uses TRBV3-1 and TRBJ2-1; 7 nucleotides match TRBD2. This clonotype originated in a child aged 2 to 15 with inherited bone marrow failure, due to receive a stem cell transplant. The CDR3 DNA sequence: TGTGCCAGGACGCGGGAGAATGAGCAGTTCTTC. Translated, it gives CARTRENEQFF.